This TCR beta chain was found in a study of beta chain features in type 1 diabetes. Points from the study as a whole: In every one of the four CD4+ subsets, TCRB CDR3s were moderately but significantly shorter in Type 1 diabetes patients.

Reverse transcription of all isolated RNA meant that expressed TCRB transcripts were sequenced. The average output of naive, central memory and regulatory T cell samples was about 3.3 million reads. The method was immunoSEQ multiplex PCR; TCRdb's version includes in-frame clones alone and lacks a portion of them. There are about 150,000 clones in the sample; more than 9% occur only once, and under 1.5% lies in the top ten. Details on this clone: Its specificity is unknown.

CD4+ cells of the naive, central memory, regulatory and stem cell-like memory types were sorted via CD45RO/CCR7/CD25/CD127/CD95/CD27. The specimen was naive CD4+ T cells from blood. This TCR derives from a man between 18 and 35 years old in good health.

The CDR3 loop reads CASSVTRDRGQYF. In DNA, the CDR3 is TGTGCCAGCAGTGTGACCCGGGACAGAGGGCAGTACTTC. The chain has TRBV28 and TRBJ2-7; TRBD1 agrees at 7 bases. Germline V gene lookup returns CDR1 MDHEN and CDR2 SYDVKM. This CDR3 has 13 amino acids. The junction had 10 bases not matched to a gene; V was cut back by 5 bases and J by 9 bases.